These 30 T cell receptor beta chains originate from one sample sequenced in a study of T cells in Graves' hyperthyroidism and ophthalmopathy (dated by TCRdb to about 2019). Library preparation employed multiplex PCR. The sequencer listed for this sample is Illumina HiSeq 2000. Amplification of TCR beta CDR3 regions was carried out from RNA transcripts. The TCR CDR3 was subjected to a first round of RT-PCR using the HTBI primer set and the Qiagen OneStep RT-PCR kit. Through fastp at Q25 and MiXCR, TCRdb rebuilt clones from the public reads, retaining in-frame beta chains. Rows matching on CDR3 protein sequence are summarized as one entry with the most common DNA and genes. The table for this sample lists 500,000 to 650,000 distinct CDR3 sequences; 15% to 20% of them were counted only once. The top ten clones comprise 40% to 50% of the sample. The sample was blood. All receptors come from a middle-aged man with Graves' ophthalmopathy.

This clonotype was counted a few times. The chain combines TRBV4-3 with TRBJ1-1, with 12 bases lining up with TRBD1. Germline loops: CDR1 LGHNA, CDR2 YSLEER. The CDR3 extends over 15 amino acids. The V gene end was trimmed by 3 bases and the J gene end by 6 bases; junction bases not matched to a gene: 5. CDR3 sequence (DNA): TGCGCCAGCAGCCAGCTGGGACAGGGGGCATCTGAAGCTTTCTTT. This codes for CASSQLGQGASEAFF.

The chain is built from TRBV12-3 or TRBV12-4 and TRBJ2-1, with D possibly being TRBD1 (6 bases). The CDR3 covers 12 residues. V was clipped by 8 bases and J by 5 bases, with 10 bases between them. CDR3 DNA: TGTGCCAGCGGACACAGGGACAATGAGCAGTTCTTC. Translation gives CASGHRDNEQFF.

This clonotype was found a few times. The chain's CDR3 is CASIGLAGGPHTGELFF. The CDR3, as DNA: TGTGCCAGCATTGGACTAGCGGGGGGGCCACACACCGGGGAGCTGTTTTTT. The chain is built from TRBV6-1 and TRBJ2-2; 15 nucleotides match TRBD2. V shed 7 bases and J 3 bases; nucleotides not matched to a gene: 6. Germline V gene data show CDR1 as MNHNS and CDR2 as SASEGT. This CDR3 is 17 amino acids long.

Turning to this clonotype: A much larger clone is a single base away; this may be a read error. The V call is TRBV20-1, the J call TRBJ2-1, with TRBD2 matching 7 bases. Germline CDR1 and CDR2: DFQATT and SNEGSKA (reference sequence). CDR3 size: 17 residues. V dropped 4 bases and J dropped 6; count of bases not matched to a gene: 18. Written as DNA, the CDR3 is TGCAGTGCTATCCAGGCGAGCGGGGCTCGGAGATCCAATGAGCAGTTCTTC. Protein sequence: CSAIQASGARRSNEQFF.

This clonotype has just a few counts. The chain recombines TRBV5-1 with TRBJ1-4; D uncertain. V shed 4 bases and J shed 7 bases, with 14 bases lying between them. The CDR3 spans 14 residues. Germline CDR1 is SGHRS and CDR2 is YFSETQ. CDR3 sequence reads: CASSPSTGAEKLFF. CDR3 coding DNA: TGCGCCAGCAGCCCCTCAACGGGAGCTGAAAAACTGTTTTTT.

This clonotype was recorded at least ten times. This rearrangement joins TRBV11-2 to TRBJ2-5, with unresolved D. V was trimmed by 5 bases and J by 3 bases, leaving 13 bases between them. Germline V gene sequence: CDR1 SGHAT, CDR2 FQNNGV. The CDR3 extends over 14 amino acids. CDR3 sequence: CASSPLALKETQYF. In DNA, the CDR3 is TGTGCCAGCAGCCCCTTAGCACTTAAAGAGACCCAGTACTTC.

This clonotype was detected many times. This CDR3 is CASSLLSFSGTAGELFF. The CDR3 DNA sequence: TGTGCCAGCAGCTTATTGAGTTTCTCAGGGACCGCCGGGGAGCTGTTTTTT. The chain links TRBV7-2 to TRBJ2-2, with D perhaps being TRBD1 or TRBD2 (5 bases each). CDR3 size: 17 residues. V lost 2 bases to trimming and J lost 6 bases, with 19 bases between them. The germline V gene encodes CDR1 SGHTA and CDR2 FQGNSA.

The chain uses TRBV20-1 and TRBJ2-7, with D maybe TRBD1 (5 bases). The germline V gene encodes CDR1 DFQATT and CDR2 SNEGSKA (reference sequence). The V end was cut by 3 bases, the J end by 0 bases, with 15 bases between. The CDR3 length is 15 residues. DNA for the CDR3: TGCAGTGCTAGTGTGACAGCCTACCCCTCCTACGAGCAGTACTTC. It yields the protein CSASVTAYPSYEQYF.

The rearrangement uses TRBV18 and TRBJ1-1, with a possible D match to TRBD1 (6 bases). From germline, CDR1 is KGHSH and CDR2 LQKENI. This CDR3 is built from 15 residues. V was pared by 2 bases and J by 5 bases, with 15 bases between. CDR3 coding DNA: TGTGCCAGCTCACCATACGGGGGCGAGGAGACTGAAGCTTTCTTT. Amino acid sequence: CASSPYGGEETEAFF.

In this sample, this clonotype turned up a few times. V and J are TRBV20-1 and TRBJ1-3; D is possibly TRBD1 (5 bases). The CDR3 has 14 residues. Per germline, CDR1 DFQATT and CDR2 SNEGSKA (reference sequence). V was pared by 3 bases and J by 4 bases, with 13 bases between. CDR3 loop: CSARGRTVGNTIYF. The DNA for the CDR3 is TGCAGTGCTAGGGGACGGACCGTCGGAAACACCATATATTTT.

Many counts were recorded for this clonotype. The chain recombines TRBV7-2 with TRBJ2-2; unclear D gene. Deletions cut 4 bases from V and 0 bases from J, with 9 bases between. Germline loops: CDR1 SGHTA, CDR2 FQGNSA. The CDR3 spans 15 residues. The CDR3 bases are TGTGCCAGCAGCTCGACGAGCTCGAACACCGGGGAGCTGTTTTTT. Translated: CASSSTSSNTGELFF.

This clonotype was recorded at least ten times. The gene calls are TRBV2 and TRBJ1-1; 8 nucleotides match TRBD1. CDR1 is SNHLY and CDR2 is FYNNEI in the germline V gene. Trimming removed 0 bases from V and 7 bases from J; junction bases left unmatched: 10. The CDR3 is 16 amino acids. DNA for the CDR3: TGTGCCAGCAGTGAAGCGGGGAGGGGACAGGTGATTGAAGCTTTCTTT. Residues: CASSEAGRGQVIEAFF.

The chain employs TRBV7-2 and TRBJ2-1; 11 nucleotides align to TRBD2. The CDR3 is 15 residues long. J was trimmed by 3 bases and V by 10 bases; bases with no gene match: 8. CDR1 and CDR2 from the germline V gene are SGHTA and FQGNSA. CDR3 nucleotide sequence: TGTGCCAACAGTTTGACTAGCGGGGTCTACAATGAGCAGTTCTTC. This sequence encodes CANSLTSGVYNEQFF.

The sample holds a few counts of this clonotype. The genes are TRBV2 and TRBJ1-6, with D possibly TRBD1 on 5 matching bases. V was clipped by 2 bases and J by 7 bases, with 15 bases between them. The CDR3 sequence is 16 residues long. Germline CDR1 SNHLY, CDR2 FYNNEI. For the CDR3, the DNA is TGTGCCAGCAGTGAAACTCGCTCGGGGGGAAATTCACCCCTCCACTTT. Encoded protein: CASSETRSGGNSPLHF.

A word on this clonotype: A much larger clone lies one base from this, so it may be a read error. The chain carries TRBV28 and TRBJ2-2; D is perhaps TRBD2 (5 bases). Looked up from germline, CDR1 is MDHEN and CDR2 is SYDVKM. With 5 bases removed from V and 6 bases from J, the gap between germline ends came to 13 bases. The CDR3 runs to 14 residues. The CDR3 protein is CASSETPGSGELFF. CDR3 in DNA: TGTGCCAGCAGTGAGACTCCGGGGTCCGGGGAGCTGTTTTTT.

This clonotype was detected ten times or more. V usage is TRBV7-2 and J usage is TRBJ2-7, with 7 bases fitting TRBD1. The CDR3 extends over 15 amino acids. V gave up 4 bases and J gave up 1 base; unmatched junction bases: 7. Germline CDR1 and CDR2: SGHTA and FQGNSA. The CDR3 loop reads CASSSGQSYSYEQYF. The CDR3 DNA follows: TGTGCCAGCAGCTCGGGACAGAGCTATTCCTACGAGCAGTACTTC.

This clonotype was seen only a few times. This sequence joins TRBV12-3 or TRBV12-4 and TRBJ1-5, with D possibly TRBD1 on 6 matching bases. V gave up 6 bases and J gave up 5 bases, with 14 bases separating them. The CDR3 runs 14 residues. CDR3 sequence reads: CASSQQGRDQPQHF. The CDR3 DNA is TGTGCCAGCAGCCAACAGGGCAGGGATCAGCCCCAGCATTTT.

The rearrangement links TRBV15 to TRBJ1-3, with a weak D call TRBD1 (5 bases). V lost 5 bases to trimming and J lost 3 bases, with 8 bases between them. The CDR3 runs 13 residues. Germline CDR1 and CDR2: LNHNV and YYDKDF (reference sequence). The CDR3 spells CATSLGVGNTIYF. CDR3 coding DNA: TGTGCCACCAGCTTGGGGGTTGGAAACACCATATATTTT.

In this sample, this clonotype turned up a few times. This chain connects TRBV2 to TRBJ2-1, with no clear D. The germline V gene encodes CDR1 SNHLY and CDR2 FYNNEI. Trimming removed 6 bases from V and 9 bases from J, with 15 bases in between. The CDR3 spans 13 residues. The CDR3 region is CASRERLTSEQFF. The CDR3 nucleotides read TGTGCCAGCAGGGAACGACTGACCTCTGAGCAGTTCTTC.

The rearrangement uses TRBV19 and TRBJ2-5, with D uncertain. V lost 8 bases and J 4 bases, leaving 11 bases between the germline ends. Germline CDR1 and CDR2: LNHDA and SQIVND (reference sequence). The CDR3 contains 12 residues. Here the CDR3 reads CASHSVGETQYF. The DNA of the CDR3 is TGTGCCAGTCACAGTGTTGGAGAGACCCAGTACTTC.

In its sample, this clonotype was seen many times. The chain is built from TRBV18 and TRBJ1-2, with TRBD1 matching 7 bases. With 6 bases clipped from V and 4 bases from J, the junction kept 11 bases outside the gene matches. Germline CDR1 reads KGHSH; CDR2 reads LQKENI. The CDR3 length is 15 residues. For the CDR3, the DNA is TGTGCCAGCTCCCGGGACAGTCGGACGAGCTATGGCTACACCTTC. It yields the protein CASSRDSRTSYGYTF.

The chain joins TRBV5-4 to TRBJ2-3, with D possibly TRBD2 on 5 matching bases. V shed 2 bases and J shed 2 bases, with 18 bases lying between them. Germline CDR1 reads SGHNT; CDR2 reads YYREEE (reference sequence). This CDR3 is built from 17 residues. CDR3: CASSFAPPTTNTDTQYF. The CDR3 bases are TGTGCCAGCAGCTTCGCCCCCCCGACGACTAACACAGATACGCAGTATTTT.

This clonotype was seen more than once but under ten times. The chain links TRBV11-2 to TRBJ2-5, with 11 bases aligning to TRBD2. With 3 bases clipped from V and 2 bases from J, the junction kept 8 bases outside the gene matches. Per germline, CDR1 SGHAT and CDR2 FQNNGV. The CDR3 is 17 residues long. CDR3 amino acids: CASSFSKTSGVQETQYF. Here the CDR3 DNA reads TGTGCCAGCAGCTTTTCGAAGACTAGCGGGGTTCAAGAGACCCAGTACTTC.

The genes are TRBV30 and TRBJ1-1; D is undetermined. Trimming removed 2 bases from V and 4 bases from J, with 11 bases in between. CDR1 is GTSNPN and CDR2 is SVGIG in the germline V gene (reference sequence). The CDR3 spans 13 residues. The CDR3 DNA reads TGTGCCTGGAGTACGCTGGGTGGCACTGAAGCTTTCTTT. This gives the protein CAWSTLGGTEAFF.

V and J are TRBV12-5 and TRBJ2-7; D is perhaps TRBD1 (6 bases). V was clipped by 0 bases and J by 0 bases, with 15 bases between them. Germline-derived CDR1 and CDR2 are LGHNT and FRNRAP. This CDR3 is 17 amino acids long. In DNA form, the CDR3 reads TGTGCTAGTGGTTTGGTCCGACAGGAACCCCTCTCCTACGAGCAGTACTTC. Translation gives CASGLVRQEPLSYEQYF.

This clonotype has only a few counts. The genes are TRBV9 and TRBJ2-3; TRBD2 is a possible D gene (6 bases). This CDR3 contains 16 residues. The ends were cut back, 4 bases at V and 0 bases at J, with 15 bases in the middle. CDR1 SGDLS and CDR2 YYNGEE come from the germline V gene. Here the CDR3 reads CASSLRDLPSTDTQYF. The CDR3 DNA reads as TGTGCCAGCAGCCTTAGGGACTTGCCTAGCACAGATACGCAGTATTTT.

This clonotype appeared a few times. This rearrangement joins TRBV6-4 to TRBJ1-1; D is perhaps TRBD1 (6 bases). Germline-derived CDR1 and CDR2 are MRHNA and SNTAGT. Trimming cost V 7 bases and J 3 bases, with 15 bases left between them. The CDR3 is 14 residues long. The CDR3 here is CASKSNRVDTEAFF. The DNA for the CDR3 is TGTGCCAGCAAAAGTAACAGGGTGGACACTGAAGCTTTCTTT.

The chain combines TRBV6-1 with TRBJ2-1; 8 positions agree with TRBD2. CDR3 size: 17 residues. V lost 3 bases to trimming and J lost 5 bases; unmatched junction nucleotides: 12. CDR1 MNHNS and CDR2 SASEGT come from the germline V gene. Here the CDR3 DNA reads TGTGCCAGCAGTGAGTCGATTGGGCTAGCGGGCAACAATGAGCAGTTCTTC. It specifies CASSESIGLAGNNEQFF.

This chain's CDR3 is CASSFFVHDIYSNQPQHF. The CDR3 DNA reads TGTGCCAGCAGCTTTTTCGTCCACGACATTTATAGCAATCAGCCCCAGCATTTT. J is TRBJ1-5 and V is TRBV11-3, with unresolved D. Between the trimmed V and J ends, which lost 3 bases and 0 bases, there was a span of 18 bases. The CDR3 covers 18 residues. Per germline, CDR1 SGHNT and CDR2 YENEEA.

The table lists this clonotype with a few counts. This rearrangement joins TRBV7-6 to TRBJ1-5, with D uncertain. V was clipped by 0 bases and J by 5 bases, with 17 bases between them. This CDR3 contains 17 residues. From germline, CDR1 is SGHVS and CDR2 FNYEAQ. In DNA form, the CDR3 reads TGTGCCAGCAGCTTAGCGAGACTCTCGGAGGCCTATCAGCCCCAGCATTTT. Protein: CASSLARLSEAYQPQHF.